A selection of T cell receptor beta chains follows, all from one sample in a study of sequential checkpoint blockade in melanoma. Clones were read by immunoSEQ multiplex PCR, and TCRdb kept only the in-frame ones, dropping some. The data show around 1,300 clones, about three fifths seen once. Material: CD8+ T cells sorted from blood (inferred from file names), obtained from a patient given nivolumab and ipilimumab in sequence. The source of these receptors is a human patient with melanoma. Some clones in this sample may be carry-over from other donors' samples. Both conserved end residues are part of each CDR3. Fields, in order: V gene, clone size, J gene, D gene, CDR3 DNA, CDR3 protein. D genes are given only for firm matches. A clone size is listed for some rows: how often the clone was seen (once, few, many), or a class if it is expanded.

V: TRBV6-4; size: few; J: TRBJ2-3; D: TRBD2; DNA: TGTGCCAGCAGTGAAGCGGGGGGGAGCACAGATACGCAGTATTTT; CDR3: CASSEAGGSTDTQYF
V: TRBV29-1; size: few; J: TRBJ1-2; D: TRBD1; DNA: TGCAGCGTCGGGACAGTCTATGGCTACACCTTC; CDR3: CSVGTVYGYTF
V: TRBV11-2; size: NA; J: TRBJ1-2; D: NA; DNA: TGTGCCAGCAGCTTAGCAGGGGTTGGTAGTGGCTACACCTTC; CDR3: CASSLAGVGSGYTF
V: TRBV14; size: NA; J: TRBJ1-2; D: NA; DNA: TGTGCCAGCAGCCAAGAGGGACAACGTGCCTATGGCTACACCTTC; CDR3: CASSQEGQRAYGYTF
V: TRBV14; size: few; J: TRBJ1-5; D: NA; DNA: TGTGCCAGCAGCCACGCGGCCGCGGGGAGCAATCAGCCCCAGCATTTT; CDR3: CASSHAAAGSNQPQHF
V: TRBV4-1; size: large; J: TRBJ1-2; D: NA; DNA: TGCGCCAGCAGCCAAGATAGCGGGGTTTCTAACTATGGCTACACCTTC; CDR3: CASSQDSGVSNYGYTF
V: TRBV6-1; size: NA; J: TRBJ1-6; D: NA; DNA: TGTGCCAGCAGGGCCCTCGAGGGAGGGAATTCACCCCTCCACTTT; CDR3: CASRALEGGNSPLHF
V: TRBV7-6; size: NA; J: TRBJ1-5; D: NA; DNA: TGTGCCAGCAGCTTGGGAGGCGATCAGCCCCAGCATTTT; CDR3: CASSLGGDQPQHF
V: TRBV5-4; size: NA; J: TRBJ2-1; D: TRBD1; DNA: TGTGCCAGCAGCTTCAGGGGGCCTGTCCATGAGCAGTTCTTC; CDR3: CASSFRGPVHEQFF
V: TRBV5-1; size: NA; J: TRBJ2-3; D: TRBD2; DNA: TGCGCCAGCAGCTTTTCTGGGGGGGGAGATACGCAGTATTTT; CDR3: CASSFSGGGDTQYF
V: TRBV5-1; size: NA; J: TRBJ2-7; D: NA; DNA: TGCGCCAGCAGCCCACCGGACAGCTACGAGCAGTACTTC; CDR3: CASSPPDSYEQYF
V: TRBV4-1; size: NA; J: TRBJ2-7; D: NA; DNA: TGCGCCAGCAGCCAAGACCCGGGCTCCTACGAGCAGTACTTC; CDR3: CASSQDPGSYEQYF
V: TRBV5-6; size: NA; J: TRBJ2-2; D: NA; DNA: TGTGCCAGCAGCTTGGGTGGGCGTGCGAACACCGGGGAGCTGTTTTTT; CDR3: CASSLGGRANTGELFF
V: TRBV27; size: NA; J: TRBJ1-1; D: NA; DNA: TGTGCCAGCCAACTTCAGGGTCATACTGAAGCTTTCTTT; CDR3: CASQLQGHTEAFF
V: TRBV6-4; size: NA; J: TRBJ2-3; D: TRBD2; DNA: TGTGCCAGCAGCCCTAGCGGGGGAGATACAGATACGCAGTATTTT; CDR3: CASSPSGGDTDTQYF
V: TRBV7-3; size: NA; J: TRBJ2-7; D: TRBD2; DNA: TGTGCCAGCAGCTTACTAGCGGGGCAATCCTACGAGCAGTACTTC; CDR3: CASSLLAGQSYEQYF
V: TRBV13; size: NA; J: TRBJ1-1; D: NA; DNA: TGTGCCAGCAGCCCGGGGTGGGGGCTGAACACTGAAGCTTTCTTT; CDR3: CASSPGWGLNTEAFF
V: TRBV9; size: NA; J: TRBJ2-7; D: TRBD1; DNA: TGTGCCAGCAGCTGGACAGGGGGCAACGACGAGCAGTACTTC; CDR3: CASSWTGGNDEQYF
V: TRBV4-3; size: NA; J: TRBJ1-5; D: NA; DNA: TGCGCCAGCAGCCAAGATTCCCAGGGAAGCAATCAGCCCCAGCATTTT; CDR3: CASSQDSQGSNQPQHF
V: TRBV9; size: NA; J: TRBJ2-7; D: TRBD2; DNA: TGTGCCAGCAGCGAGCGGGGGGACGCCTACGAGCAGTACTTC; CDR3: CASSERGDAYEQYF
V: TRBV15; size: NA; J: TRBJ2-5; D: TRBD1; DNA: TGTGCCACCAGCAGAGACCCCAGGGGGCAGGAGACCCAGTACTTC; CDR3: CATSRDPRGQETQYF
V: TRBV10-2; size: NA; J: TRBJ1-2; D: NA; DNA: TGCGCCAGCAGGGAGGGAAGTACGGGCTATGGCTACACCTTC; CDR3: CASREGSTGYGYTF
V: TRBV7-9; size: few; J: TRBJ2-5; D: NA; DNA: TGTGCCAGCAGCTTATCCTCCCTCCAAGAGACCCAGTACTTC; CDR3: CASSLSSLQETQYF
V: TRBV4-3; size: NA; J: TRBJ2-7; D: NA; DNA: TGCGCCAGCAGCCAAGCGGGGGGCACGTACGAGCAGTACTTC; CDR3: CASSQAGGTYEQYF
V: TRBV6-6; size: NA; J: TRBJ1-1; D: NA; DNA: TGTGCCAGCAGTTACGGAGGGGCTGAAGCTTTCTTT; CDR3: CASSYGGAEAFF
V: TRBV4-1; size: NA; J: TRBJ2-5; D: TRBD2; DNA: TGCGCCAGCAGCCAAGAGGGGCTAGCGGCACAAGAGACCCAGTACTTC; CDR3: CASSQEGLAAQETQYF
V: TRBV5-1; size: NA; J: TRBJ2-7; D: NA; DNA: TGCGCCAGCAGCTTGGACAACTACGAGCAGTACTTC; CDR3: CASSLDNYEQYF
V: TRBV6-6; size: few; J: TRBJ2-7; D: NA; DNA: TGTGCCAGCAGAATGCAGGGGGGCCTAGCCTACGAGCAGTACTTC; CDR3: CASRMQGGLAYEQYF
V: TRBV27; size: few; J: TRBJ2-7; D: NA; DNA: TGTGCCAGCAGCCAGGGGATCTCCTACGAGCAGTACTTC; CDR3: CASSQGISYEQYF
V: TRBV9; size: NA; J: TRBJ2-1; D: NA; DNA: TGTGCCAGCAGCGTAGATTTTCAGTTTGGAGGCTCCTACAATGAGCAGTTCTTC; CDR3: CASSVDFQFGGSYNEQFF
V: TRBV7-9; size: once; J: TRBJ1-1; D: NA; DNA: TGTGCCAGCAGCTTAGGGTCCGGCGGCGCTGAAGCTTTCTTT; CDR3: CASSLGSGGAEAFF
V: TRBV9; size: NA; J: TRBJ2-7; D: TRBD1; DNA: TGTGCCAGCAGCGTAGGGAGGACAGGGGGCTACGAGCAGTACTTC; CDR3: CASSVGRTGGYEQYF
V: TRBV6-1; size: NA; J: TRBJ2-2; D: NA; DNA: TGTGCCAGCAAAGTGATCGGGGAAACCGGGGAGCTGTTTTTT; CDR3: CASKVIGETGELFF
V: TRBV6-5; size: NA; J: TRBJ2-1; D: NA; DNA: TGTGCCAGCAGTTCCCCTTCCAATGAGCAGTTCTTC; CDR3: CASSSPSNEQFF
V: TRBV20-1; size: NA; J: TRBJ2-2; D: NA; DNA: TGCAGTGCTAGATCTCGCGGGGAGCTGTTTTTT; CDR3: CSARSRGELFF
V: TRBV4-1; size: NA; J: TRBJ2-1; D: TRBD1; DNA: TGCGCCAGCAGCCACCGACAGGGGTCCTCGAACAATGAGCAGTTCTTC; CDR3: CASSHRQGSSNNEQFF
V: TRBV19; size: NA; J: TRBJ1-4; D: NA; DNA: TGTGCCAGTAGTATAGACAGGGGCCTCGCAACTAATGAAAAACTGTTTTTT; CDR3: CASSIDRGLATNEKLFF
V: TRBV27; size: NA; J: TRBJ2-5; D: TRBD1; DNA: TGTGCCAGCAGTTTAATGGGTAGGGGGCCTGAGACCCAGTACTTC; CDR3: CASSLMGRGPETQYF
V: TRBV6-5; size: NA; J: TRBJ2-7; D: TRBD1; DNA: TGTGCCAGCAGCGCCAGTGGGACAGGTCCGACGGAGCAGTACTTC; CDR3: CASSASGTGPTEQYF
V: TRBV27; size: large; J: TRBJ1-6; D: TRBD1; DNA: TGTGCCAGCAGAATCCGGGACAGGGTAGATTCACCCCTCCACTTT; CDR3: CASRIRDRVDSPLHF